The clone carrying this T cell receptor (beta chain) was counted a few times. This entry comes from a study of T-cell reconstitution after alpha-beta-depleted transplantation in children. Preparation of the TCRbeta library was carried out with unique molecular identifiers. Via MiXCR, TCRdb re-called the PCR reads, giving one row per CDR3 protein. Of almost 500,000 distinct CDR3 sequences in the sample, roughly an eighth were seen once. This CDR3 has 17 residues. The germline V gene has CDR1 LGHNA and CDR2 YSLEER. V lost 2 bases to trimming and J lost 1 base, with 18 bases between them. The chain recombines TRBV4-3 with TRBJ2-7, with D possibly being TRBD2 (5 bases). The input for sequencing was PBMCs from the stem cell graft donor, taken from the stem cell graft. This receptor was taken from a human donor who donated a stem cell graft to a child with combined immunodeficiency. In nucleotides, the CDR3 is TGCGCCAGCAGCCAAAGGTACGAGTCTAGCTCTTCCTACGAGCAGTACTTC. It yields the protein CASSQRYESSSSYEQYF.